This entry lists 18 T cell receptor beta chains sequenced from one sample in a study of graft-versus-host responses after intestinal transplantation. Clones were read by immunoSEQ multiplex PCR, and TCRdb kept only the in-frame ones, dropping some. The sample shows approximately 10,000 clones, roughly a third of them seen only once. Researchers placed approximately 200,000 CFSE-labeled responder cells in culture with approximately 200,000 irradiated, violet-dye-labeled stimulator cells. The input for sequencing was alloreactive CD8+ T cells from a mixed lymphocyte reaction culture, taken before intestinal transplant. Documented subset: CFSE-low proliferating T cells sorted from roughly six-day pre-transplant mixed lymphocyte reaction (GvH or HvG direction). The receptors come from a human patient who received an intestinal transplant.

This clone was seen more than once but under ten times. This rearrangement joins TRBV27 to TRBJ2-3; D is perhaps TRBD1 (6 bases). The germline CDR1 and CDR2 sequences are MNHEY and SMNVEV (reference sequence). Trimming left V 4 bases short and J 1 base short, with 15 bases between. The CDR3 extends over 16 amino acids. CDR3 nucleotides: TGTGCCAGCAGTTCCGTAGGGGGATATGGCACAGATACGCAGTATTTT. Translating it yields CASSSVGGYGTDTQYF.

This clone was detected once. V usage is TRBV7-6 and J usage is TRBJ1-1, with 7 bases fitting TRBD1. The CDR3 runs to 16 residues. In germline, CDR1 is SGHVS, CDR2 FNYEAQ. V was pared by 1 base and J by 0 bases, with 5 bases of the junction left unmatched. CDR3 loop: CASSLERGHLNTEAFF. For the CDR3, the DNA is TGTGCCAGCAGCTTAGAGAGGGGGCACCTGAACACTGAAGCTTTCTTT.

By sample fraction, this clone is medium-sized. This chain joins TRBV7-8 and TRBJ2-1, with D hard to call. The V gene's germline CDR1 is SGHVS and CDR2 FQNEAQ. The CDR3 is 15 residues long. V was trimmed by 1 base and J by 2 bases, leaving 9 bases between them. The CDR3 DNA reads TGTGCCAGCAGCTTAGGGTCTCGGGCCTACAATGAGCAGTTCTTC. Protein product: CASSLGSRAYNEQFF.

The chain is built from TRBV20-1 and TRBJ2-7; TRBD2 is a possible D gene (5 bases). The CDR3 spans 10 residues. Per the germline V gene, CDR1 is DFQATT and CDR2 is SNEGSKA (reference sequence). Trimming left V 6 bases short and J 5 bases short, with 8 bases between. CDR3 sequence: CSAGGHEQYF. The CDR3 DNA reads as TGCAGTGCCGGAGGACACGAGCAGTACTTC.

V is TRBV4-1 and J is TRBJ2-1; D gene unclear. The ends were cut back, 3 bases at V and 2 bases at J, with 17 bases in the middle. Per the germline V gene, CDR1 is MGHRA and CDR2 is YSYEKL. This CDR3 comprises 17 residues. CDR3: CASSQAPVASPYNEQFF. The CDR3 DNA reads as TGCGCCAGCAGCCAGGCTCCTGTAGCAAGCCCCTACAATGAGCAGTTCTTC.

This clone showed up just a few times. V gene TRBV13 combines with J gene TRBJ2-5, with TRBD2 as a possible D gene (6 bases). The CDR3 spans 13 residues. Germline lookup yields CDR1 PRHDT and CDR2 FYEKMQ (reference sequence). V was pared by 5 bases and J by 2 bases, with 9 bases between. Written as DNA, the CDR3 is TGTGCCAGCAGCCTGGGGGGTCAAGAGACCCAGTACTTC. Its protein is CASSLGGQETQYF.

The V and J genes are TRBV7-9 and TRBJ1-2, with D maybe TRBD1 (5 bases). This CDR3 region has 18 residues. Trimming stripped 0 bases from V and 4 bases from J, with 21 bases between. Germline V gene lookup returns CDR1 SEHNR and CDR2 FQNEAQ (reference sequence). In nucleotides, the CDR3 is TGTGCCAGCAGCTTAGCAGGTGGCAGGGTCCCAGAGAGCTATGGCTACACCTTC. Protein sequence: CASSLAGGRVPESYGYTF.

This chain joins TRBV18 and TRBJ1-2, with D possibly matching TRBD1 (5 bases). The germline CDR1 and CDR2 sequences are KGHSH and LQKENI. This CDR3 contains 13 residues. V was pared by 6 bases and J by 2 bases, with 10 bases between. CDR3 region: CASSRDRNYGYTF. Written as DNA, the CDR3 is TGTGCCAGCTCGCGCGACAGAAACTATGGCTACACCTTC.

The CDR3 loop is CASSQYAFPYNSPLHF. CDR3 coding DNA: TGTGCCAGCAGTCAGTATGCCTTTCCCTATAATTCACCCCTCCACTTT. The gene calls are TRBV2 and TRBJ1-6; D not resolved. Germline V gene sequence: CDR1 SNHLY, CDR2 FYNNEI. The CDR3 extends over 16 amino acids. Trimming took off 5 bases at V and 2 bases at J, with 13 bases between the two ends.

The chain recombines TRBV25-1 with TRBJ1-1; no reliable D call. The V end lost 8 bases, the J end lost 7 bases, and 11 bases lay between the germline ends. CDR1 and CDR2 from the germline V gene are MGHDK and SYGVNS. The CDR3 is 11 residues long. CDR3 DNA: TGTGCCAGCGGAGTTGGGTATGAAGCTTTCTTT. Translation gives CASGVGYEAFF.

This chain links TRBV19 with TRBJ2-1; maybe TRBD2 (5 bases). The CDR3 totals 15 residues. The V end lost 5 bases, the J end lost 1 base, and 12 bases lay between the germline ends. CDR1 LNHDA and CDR2 SQIVND come from the germline V gene (reference sequence). The CDR3 here is CASSPPERSYNEQFF. Written as DNA, the CDR3 is TGTGCCAGTAGTCCCCCCGAGCGGTCCTACAATGAGCAGTTCTTC.

This clone was picked up a small number of times. The rearrangement uses TRBV6-5 and TRBJ2-1; D is unresolved. Germline V gene sequence: CDR1 MNHEY, CDR2 SVGAGI. CDR3 length: 16 residues. V was shortened by 2 bases and J by 0 bases, with 11 bases between the two germline ends. The CDR3 loop reads CASSYESRSSYNEQFF. The CDR3 DNA sequence: TGTGCCAGCAGTTACGAAAGTCGGAGCTCCTACAATGAGCAGTTCTTC.

In this sample, this clone turned up a few times. The chain employs TRBV4-2 and TRBJ2-2; TRBD2 matches 13 bases. The CDR3 has 16 amino acids. From germline, CDR1 is LGHNA and CDR2 YNFKEQ. Trimming cost V 4 bases and J 5 bases; bases outside gene matches: 4. The CDR3 nucleotides are TGTGCCAGCAGCCCCCGACTAGCGGGGGGTACCGGGGAGCTGTTTTTT. Translation: CASSPRLAGGTGELFF.

By proportion, this clone is medium-sized (0.01 to 0.1%). The chain links TRBV27 to TRBJ2-1; the match to TRBD2 covers 7 bases. Losses at the gene ends were 7 bases for V and 5 bases for J; bases not matched to a gene: 5. Germline-derived CDR1 and CDR2 are MNHEY and SMNVEV (reference sequence). The CDR3 sequence is 13 residues long. In DNA, the CDR3 is TGTGCCAGCATGGCGGGGGTGAACAATGAGCAGTTCTTC. Protein sequence: CASMAGVNNEQFF.

The CDR3 reads CASSEEDGGSYNEQFF. In DNA form, the CDR3 reads TGTGCCAGCAGTGAAGAGGACGGGGGCTCCTACAATGAGCAGTTCTTC. The genes are TRBV6-1 and TRBJ2-1, with D perhaps matching TRBD2 (6 bases). CDR3 length: 16 residues. Trimming took 1 base from V and 0 from J, leaving 10 bases between them. The germline V gene encodes CDR1 MNHNS and CDR2 SASEGT.

The chain recombines TRBV7-9 with TRBJ2-1; weak D call: TRBD2 (5 bases). Trimming shortened V by 5 bases and J by 1 base, and 9 bases separated the two germline ends. From germline, CDR1 is SEHNR and CDR2 FQNEAQ (reference sequence). The CDR3 loop spans 14 amino acids. Written as DNA, the CDR3 is TGTGCCAGCAGCCCGACTATATCCTACAATGAGCAGTTCTTC. It codes for CASSPTISYNEQFF.

Only a few counts were recorded for this clone. The rearrangement links TRBV9 to TRBJ2-7, with 7 bases lining up with TRBD1. V lost 4 bases and J lost 5; bases outside the gene matches: 9. Germline assignment: CDR1 SGDLS and CDR2 YYNGEE. The CDR3 has 14 amino acids. The CDR3: CASSLQGLSDEQYF. CDR3 in DNA: TGTGCCAGCAGCCTACAGGGGCTGAGCGACGAGCAGTACTTC.

The chain has TRBV15 and TRBJ2-5; D is perhaps TRBD2 (5 bases). The CDR3 covers 15 residues. V dropped 0 bases and J dropped 5 bases, with 13 bases sitting between them. Per the germline V gene, CDR1 is LNHNV and CDR2 is YYDKDF (reference sequence). CDR3 in DNA: TGTGCCACCAGCAGAGATTCGGCTAGCAGCGAGACCCAGTACTTC. It codes for CATSRDSASSETQYF. Full variable domain (outside the CDR3, taken from reference TRBV15 and TRBJ2-5): DAMVIQNPRYQVTQFGKPVTLSCSQTLNHNVMYWYQQKSSQAPKLLFHYYDKDFNNEADTPDNFQSRRPNTSFCFLDIRSPGLGDTAMYLCATSRDSASSETQYFGPGTRLLVL.